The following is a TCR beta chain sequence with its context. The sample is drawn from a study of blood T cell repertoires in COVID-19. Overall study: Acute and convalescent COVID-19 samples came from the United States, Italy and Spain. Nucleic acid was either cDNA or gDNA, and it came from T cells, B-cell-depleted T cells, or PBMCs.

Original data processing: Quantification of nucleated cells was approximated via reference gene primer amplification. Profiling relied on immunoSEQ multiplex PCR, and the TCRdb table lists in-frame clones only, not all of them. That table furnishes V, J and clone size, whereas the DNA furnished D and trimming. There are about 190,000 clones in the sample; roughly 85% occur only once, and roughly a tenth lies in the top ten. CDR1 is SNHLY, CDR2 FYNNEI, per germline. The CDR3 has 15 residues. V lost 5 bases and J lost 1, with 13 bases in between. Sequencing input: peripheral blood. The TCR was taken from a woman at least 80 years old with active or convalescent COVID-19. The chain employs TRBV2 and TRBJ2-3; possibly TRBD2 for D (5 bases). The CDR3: CASSQLVSRTDTQYF. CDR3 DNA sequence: TGTGCCAGCAGTCAACTAGTCTCTCGCACAGATACGCAGTATTTT.